The rows below give T cell receptor beta chains drawn from one sample of a study of cytomegalovirus exposure and HLA in healthy donors. Here immunoSEQ multiplex PCR was the method, and the copy in TCRdb shows in-frame clones only, minus some. This table holds around 190,000 clones, roughly four fifths found once. Sequences were obtained from PBMCs. These receptors all come from a man between 18 and 29 years old in good health and CMV-seronegative. Each CDR3 is given with its conserved first and last residue. Each record gives: clone size, J gene, D gene, V gene, CDR3 protein, CDR3 DNA. The D gene is left open where the match is weak. Only part of the rows carry a size: once, few, many, or a class if the clone is expanded.

>once|TRBJ2-2|TRBD1|TRBV5-6
CASSLQDRLITGELFF
TGTGCCAGCAGCTTGCAGGACAGGCTTATCACCGGGGAGCTGTTTTTT
>few|TRBJ2-1|TRBD2|TRBV29-1
CSVERLAGGSEQFF
TGCAGCGTTGAGAGACTAGCGGGAGGGAGTGAGCAGTTCTTC
>-|TRBJ2-7|-|TRBV15
CATSREKTLYEQYF
TGTGCCACCAGCAGAGAGAAGACATTATACGAGCAGTACTTC
>-|TRBJ1-2|TRBD1|TRBV27
CASSSQGAFYGYTF
TGTGCCAGCAGTTCCCAGGGGGCGTTCTATGGCTACACCTTC
>few|TRBJ2-2|-|TRBV4-1
CASSQDGAGQYNGELFF
TGCGCCAGCAGCCAAGATGGGGCGGGACAGTATAACGGGGAGCTGTTTTTT
>-|TRBJ2-7|-|TRBV29-1
CSAGGDFSYEQYF
TGCAGTGCCGGAGGGGACTTCTCCTACGAGCAGTACTTC
>once|TRBJ2-1|-|TRBV7-2
CASSFRWQVYNEQFF
TGTGCCAGCAGTTTCCGCTGGCAGGTGTACAATGAGCAGTTCTTC
>-|TRBJ2-7|-|TRBV7-8
CASSLAGGNYEQYF
TGTGCCAGCAGCCTCGCGGGCGGAAACTACGAGCAGTACTTC
>-|TRBJ2-5|TRBD2|TRBV5-1
CASSLAGGTETQYF
TGCGCCAGCAGCTTAGCGGGAGGGACAGAGACCCAGTACTTC
>once|TRBJ2-7|TRBD1|TRBV25-1
CASSNTGERIGYEQYF
TGTGCCAGCAGTAACACAGGGGAAAGAATAGGCTACGAGCAGTACTTC
>-|TRBJ1-1|-|TRBV11-3
CASSSRQDNTEAFF
TGTGCCAGCAGCTCGCGACAGGATAACACTGAAGCTTTCTTT
>-|TRBJ1-2|-|TRBV7-9
CSSSPINYGYTF
TGTTCCAGCAGCCCTATTAACTATGGCTACACCTTC
>once|TRBJ2-7|-|TRBV9
CASSVDLGAGAEQYF
TGTGCCAGCAGCGTAGACCTGGGGGCAGGGGCGGAGCAGTACTTC
>-|TRBJ2-1|-|TRBV11-3
CASSLSSRANEQFF
TGTGCCAGCAGCTTAAGTAGCCGTGCCAATGAGCAGTTCTTC
>-|TRBJ1-6|-|TRBV25-1
CASSEFPTAYNSPLHF
TGTGCCAGCAGTGAATTCCCGACAGCCTATAATTCACCCCTCCACTTT
>-|TRBJ2-4|TRBD1|TRBV5-4
CASSPVDRGNSQYF
TGTGCCAGCAGCCCGGTGGACAGGGGGAACAGTCAGTACTTC
>-|TRBJ1-4|-|TRBV7-2
CASSRGARSTNEKLFF
TGTGCCAGCAGCCGGGGGGCGAGAAGCACTAATGAAAAACTGTTTTTT
>few|TRBJ2-5|-|TRBV5-1
CASSLAGGETQYF
TGCGCCAGCAGCTTGGCCGGGGGTGAGACCCAGTACTTC
>-|TRBJ1-3|-|TRBV7-2
CASSLTRDSGNTIYF
TGTGCCAGCAGCCTCACGCGAGACTCTGGAAACACCATATATTTT
>-|TRBJ2-3|TRBD2|TRBV18
CASSPLAGEGGTQYF
TGTGCCAGCTCGCCGTTAGCGGGAGAAGGAGGTACGCAGTATTTT
>-|TRBJ2-2|-|TRBV4-1
CASSSRGRENTGELFF
TGCGCCAGCAGCTCAAGGGGTAGGGAGAACACCGGGGAGCTGTTTTTT
>-|TRBJ1-1|TRBD1|TRBV5-5
CASSTTPWDRGRESAEAFF
TGTGCCAGCAGTACTACTCCGTGGGACAGGGGACGGGAGAGCGCTGAAGCTTTCTTT
>once|TRBJ1-1|-|TRBV7-9
CSSSFQGWKEAFF
TGTTCCAGCAGCTTCCAGGGATGGAAAGAAGCTTTCTTT
>-|TRBJ1-3|-|TRBV4-3
CASSQGVLTRSSGNTIYF
TGCGCCAGCAGCCAAGGAGTTCTTACCCGGAGCTCTGGAAACACCATATATTTT
>-|TRBJ2-7|-|TRBV14
CASSQDFGYEQYF
TGTGCCAGCAGCCAAGATTTCGGCTACGAGCAGTACTTC
>-|TRBJ1-1|-|TRBV28
CASGSQAGATEAFF
TGTGCCAGCGGATCTCAGGCGGGGGCCACTGAAGCTTTCTTT
>-|TRBJ2-5|TRBD1|TRBV23-1
CASSQSPFFFGDRDQETQYF
TGCGCCAGCAGTCAATCTCCATTTTTCTTTGGGGACAGGGACCAAGAGACCCAGTACTTC
>few|TRBJ1-1|-|TRBV7-9
CASSLVIATEAFF
TGTGCCAGCAGCTTAGTTATAGCCACTGAAGCTTTCTTT
>-|TRBJ2-6|-|TRBV29-1
CSVETGSGRANVLTF
TGCAGCGTTGAAACAGGCTCCGGTCGGGCCAACGTCCTGACTTTC
>-|TRBJ2-7|-|TRBV28
CASRLLLGGSDEQYF
TGTGCCAGCAGGCTATTACTAGGGGGTTCGGACGAGCAGTACTTC
>-|TRBJ1-2|-|TRBV5-1
CASSLSGFDYGYTF
TGCGCCAGCAGCTTGTCGGGTTTCGACTATGGCTACACCTTC
>-|TRBJ2-3|TRBD2|TRBV6-5
CAVRAGGTDTQYF
TGTGCCGTTAGAGCGGGAGGGACAGATACGCAGTATTTT
>-|TRBJ1-1|-|TRBV5-8
CASSLVRVGTEAFF
TGTGCCAGCAGCTTGGTCAGGGTCGGGACTGAAGCTTTCTTT
>-|TRBJ2-5|TRBD1|TRBV5-4
CASSGNRGRETQYF
TGTGCCAGCAGCGGGAACAGGGGGCGAGAGACCCAGTACTTC
>few|TRBJ2-7|-|TRBV5-6
CASSLGRQNYEQYF
TGTGCCAGCAGCTTGGGCAGGCAGAACTACGAGCAGTACTTC
>-|TRBJ2-3|TRBD2|TRBV9
CASSGDQLAGGRTDTQYF
TGTGCCAGCAGCGGAGACCAACTGGCGGGGGGTCGAACAGATACGCAGTATTTT
>-|TRBJ1-5|TRBD1|TRBV19
CASSIRLNRGSNQPQHF
TGTGCCAGTAGTATTCGGCTAAACAGGGGTAGCAATCAGCCCCAGCATTTT
>-|TRBJ2-3|-|TRBV6-5
CASREGPDTQYF
TGTGCCAGCAGGGAGGGTCCAGATACGCAGTATTTT
>-|TRBJ1-1|-|TRBV19
CASGGAPNTEAFF
TGTGCCAGCGGGGGGGCCCCGAACACTGAAGCTTTCTTT
>-|TRBJ1-5|TRBD1|TRBV5-1
CASSVGASGGHQPQHF
TGCGCCAGCAGCGTTGGGGCTTCAGGGGGCCATCAGCCCCAGCATTTT
>-|TRBJ2-2|TRBD2|TRBV6-5
CAIGTSGATGELFF
TGTGCCATCGGGACTAGCGGGGCTACCGGGGAGCTGTTTTTT
>-|TRBJ1-2|-|TRBV25-1
CASSEGQGYGYTF
TGTGCCAGCAGTGAAGGGCAGGGATATGGCTACACCTTC
>-|TRBJ2-1|-|TRBV5-4
CASSLDYGTNKQFF
TGTGCCAGCAGCTTGGATTATGGCACTAATAAGCAGTTCTTC
>-|TRBJ1-4|-|TRBV29-1
CSVKEAGFNEKLFF
TGCAGCGTGAAAGAGGCGGGATTCAATGAAAAACTGTTTTTT
>-|TRBJ2-1|TRBD2|TRBV9
CASGVTSGRPDEQFF
TGTGCCAGCGGGGTGACTAGCGGGAGACCCGATGAGCAGTTCTTC
>-|TRBJ1-1|-|TRBV19
CASSIEGGEAFF
TGTGCCAGTAGTATAGAAGGAGGTGAAGCTTTCTTT
>-|TRBJ1-4|TRBD1|TRBV7-2
CASSSGTGSTQTNEKLFF
TGTGCCAGCAGCTCCGGGACAGGGTCAACCCAAACTAATGAAAAACTGTTTTTT
>-|TRBJ2-3|TRBD2|TRBV5-1
CASSLRPLGLAGALQGSATQYF
TGCGCCAGCAGCTTGCGCCCCCTGGGACTAGCGGGAGCCTTACAAGGGAGTGCTACGCAGTATTTT
>-|TRBJ2-3|TRBD2|TRBV23-1
CASNFCLAGRGDTQYF
TGCGCCAGCAATTTCTGCCTAGCGGGGAGAGGAGATACGCAGTATTTT